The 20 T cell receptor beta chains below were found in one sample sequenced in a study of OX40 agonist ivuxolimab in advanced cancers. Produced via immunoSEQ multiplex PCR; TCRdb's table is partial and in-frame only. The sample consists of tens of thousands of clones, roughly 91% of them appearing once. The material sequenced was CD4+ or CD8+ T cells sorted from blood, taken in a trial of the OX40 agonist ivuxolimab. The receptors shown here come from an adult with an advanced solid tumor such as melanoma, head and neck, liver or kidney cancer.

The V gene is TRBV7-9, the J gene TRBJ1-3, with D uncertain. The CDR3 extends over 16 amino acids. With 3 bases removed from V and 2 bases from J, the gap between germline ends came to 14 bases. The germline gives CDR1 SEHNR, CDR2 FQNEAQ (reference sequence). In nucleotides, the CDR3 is TGTGCCAGCAGCTTTCCCGGGGAAGACCCTGGAAACACCATATATTTT. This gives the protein CASSFPGEDPGNTIYF.

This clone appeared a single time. The CDR3 sequence: CASSYSSNWTRGETQYF. The CDR3 DNA reads as TGTGCCAGCAGTTACTCGAGCAATTGGACTAGAGGGGAGACCCAGTACTTC. The chain recombines TRBV6-7 with TRBJ2-5, with 7 bases fitting TRBD2. TRBV6-7 is classed as an ORF, of uncertain function. CDR3 length equals 17 residues. V was clipped by 0 bases and J by 5 bases; unmatched bases: 12.

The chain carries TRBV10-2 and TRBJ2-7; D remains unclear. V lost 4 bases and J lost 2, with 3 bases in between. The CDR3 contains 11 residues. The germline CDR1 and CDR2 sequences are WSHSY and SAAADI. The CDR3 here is CASSGAYEQYF. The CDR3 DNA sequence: TGCGCCAGCAGTGGTGCCTACGAGCAGTACTTC.

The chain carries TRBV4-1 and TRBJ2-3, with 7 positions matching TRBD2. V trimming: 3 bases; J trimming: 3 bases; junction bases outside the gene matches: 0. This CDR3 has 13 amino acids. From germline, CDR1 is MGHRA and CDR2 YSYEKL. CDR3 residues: CASSQRGTDTQYF. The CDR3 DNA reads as TGCGCCAGCAGCCAGCGGGGGACAGATACGCAGTATTTT.

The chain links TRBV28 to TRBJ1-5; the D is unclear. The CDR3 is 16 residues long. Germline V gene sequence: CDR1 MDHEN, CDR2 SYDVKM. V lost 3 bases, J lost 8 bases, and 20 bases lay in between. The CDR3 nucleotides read TGTGCCAGCAGTTTGCGGGCTCTTAGGACCTATGAGCCCCAGCATTTT. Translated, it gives CASSLRALRTYEPQHF.

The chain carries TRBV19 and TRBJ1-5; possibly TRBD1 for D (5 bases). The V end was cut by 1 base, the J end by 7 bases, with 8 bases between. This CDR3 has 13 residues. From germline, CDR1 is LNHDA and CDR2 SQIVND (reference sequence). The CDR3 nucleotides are TGTGCCAGTAGTATAGCAGGGAAACAGCCCCAGCATTTT. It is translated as CASSIAGKQPQHF.

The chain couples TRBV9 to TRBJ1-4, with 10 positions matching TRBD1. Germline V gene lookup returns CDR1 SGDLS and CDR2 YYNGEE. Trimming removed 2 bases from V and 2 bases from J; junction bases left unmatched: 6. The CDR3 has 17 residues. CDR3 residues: CASSVRDRGSTNEKLFF. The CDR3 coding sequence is TGTGCCAGCAGCGTCCGGGACAGGGGTTCGACTAATGAAAAACTGTTTTTT.

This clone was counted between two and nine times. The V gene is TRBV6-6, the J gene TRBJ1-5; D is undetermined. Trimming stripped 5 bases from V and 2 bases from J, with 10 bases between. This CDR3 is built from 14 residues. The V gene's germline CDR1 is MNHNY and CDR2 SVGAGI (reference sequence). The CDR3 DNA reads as TGTGCCAGCAGTCCGGAGTTACGCAATCAGCCCCAGCATTTT. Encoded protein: CASSPELRNQPQHF.

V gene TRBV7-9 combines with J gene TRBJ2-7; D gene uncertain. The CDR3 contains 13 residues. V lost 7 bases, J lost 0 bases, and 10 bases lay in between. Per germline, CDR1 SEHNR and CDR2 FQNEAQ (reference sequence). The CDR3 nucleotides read TGTGCCAGCAACCCCCTCACCTCCTACGAGCAGTACTTC. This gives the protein CASNPLTSYEQYF. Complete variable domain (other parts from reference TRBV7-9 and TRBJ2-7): DTGVSQNPRHKITKRGQNVTFRCDPISEHNRLYWYRQTLGQGPEFLTYFQNEAQLEKSRLLSDRFSAERPKGSFSTLEIQRTEQGDSAMYLCASNPLTSYEQYFGPGTRLTVT.

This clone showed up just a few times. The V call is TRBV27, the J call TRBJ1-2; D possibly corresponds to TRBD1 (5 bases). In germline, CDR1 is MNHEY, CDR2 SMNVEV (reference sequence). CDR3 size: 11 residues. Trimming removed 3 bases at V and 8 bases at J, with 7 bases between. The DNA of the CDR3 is TGTGCCAGCAGTTTGAAGGGGGGCTACACCTTC. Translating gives CASSLKGGYTF.

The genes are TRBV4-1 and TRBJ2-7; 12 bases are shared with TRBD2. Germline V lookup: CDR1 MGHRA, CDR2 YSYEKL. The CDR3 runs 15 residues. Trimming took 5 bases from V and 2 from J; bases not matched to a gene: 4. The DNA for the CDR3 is TGCGCCAGCAGCTCTCTAGCGGGGGGGCCCTACGAGCAGTACTTC. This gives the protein CASSSLAGGPYEQYF.

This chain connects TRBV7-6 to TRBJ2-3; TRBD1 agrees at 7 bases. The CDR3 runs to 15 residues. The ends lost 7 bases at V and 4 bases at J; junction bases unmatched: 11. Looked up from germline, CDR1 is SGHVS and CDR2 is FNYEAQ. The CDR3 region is CASTSGTVRPDTQYF. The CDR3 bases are TGTGCCAGCACCTCCGGGACAGTGCGCCCAGATACGCAGTATTTT.

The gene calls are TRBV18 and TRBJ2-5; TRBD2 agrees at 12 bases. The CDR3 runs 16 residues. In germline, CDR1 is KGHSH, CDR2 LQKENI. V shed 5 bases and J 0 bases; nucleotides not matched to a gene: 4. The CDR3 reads CASSTGLAGYQETQYF. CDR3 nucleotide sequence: TGTGCCAGCTCAACTGGACTAGCGGGGTACCAAGAGACCCAGTACTTC. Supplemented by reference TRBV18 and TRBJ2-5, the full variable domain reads NAGVMQNPRHLVRRRGQEARLRCSPMKGHSHVYWYRQLPEEGLKFMVYLQKENIIDESGMPKERFSAEFPKEGPSILRIQQVVRGDSAAYFCASSTGLAGYQETQYFGPGTRLLVL.

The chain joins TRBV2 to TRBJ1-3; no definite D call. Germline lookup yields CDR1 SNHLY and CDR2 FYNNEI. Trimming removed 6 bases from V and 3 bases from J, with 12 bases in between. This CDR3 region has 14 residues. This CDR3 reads CASRPPADGNTIYF. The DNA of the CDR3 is TGTGCCAGCAGGCCCCCCGCAGATGGAAACACCATATATTTT.

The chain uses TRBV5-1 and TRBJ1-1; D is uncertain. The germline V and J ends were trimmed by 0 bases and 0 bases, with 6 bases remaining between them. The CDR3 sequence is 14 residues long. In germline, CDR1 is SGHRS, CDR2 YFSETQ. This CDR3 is CASSLGGLNTEAFF. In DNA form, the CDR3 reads TGCGCCAGCAGCTTGGGAGGCCTGAACACTGAAGCTTTCTTT.

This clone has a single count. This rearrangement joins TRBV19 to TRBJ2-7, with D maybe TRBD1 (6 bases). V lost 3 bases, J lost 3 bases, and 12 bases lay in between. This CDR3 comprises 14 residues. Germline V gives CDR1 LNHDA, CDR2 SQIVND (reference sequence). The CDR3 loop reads CASSIGTSLYEQYF. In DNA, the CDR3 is TGTGCCAGTAGTATCGGGACATCCCTCTACGAGCAGTACTTC.

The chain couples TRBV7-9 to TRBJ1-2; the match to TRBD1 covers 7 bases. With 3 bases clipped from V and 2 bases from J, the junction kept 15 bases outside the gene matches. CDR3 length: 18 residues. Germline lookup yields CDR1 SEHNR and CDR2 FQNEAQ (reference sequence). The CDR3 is CASSFTGARGDMNYGYTF. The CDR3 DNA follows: TGTGCCAGCAGCTTTACAGGGGCGAGAGGTGATATGAACTATGGCTACACCTTC.

The CDR3 DNA sequence: TGTGCCAGTAACGCGGGGGGGAGCTCCTACGAGCAGTACGTC. Translation: CASNAGGSSYEQYV. The genes are TRBV19 and TRBJ2-7, with 9 bases that match TRBD2. Trimming at V came to 7 bases and at J to 0 bases, leaving 4 bases not matched to a gene. The CDR3 is 14 residues long. Germline V CDR1 and CDR2: LNHDA, SQIVND (reference sequence).

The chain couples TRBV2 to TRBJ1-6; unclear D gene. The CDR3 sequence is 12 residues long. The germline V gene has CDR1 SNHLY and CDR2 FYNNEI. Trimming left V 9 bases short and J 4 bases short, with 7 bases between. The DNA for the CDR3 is TGTGCCAGGGGCGAGTATAATTCACCCCTCCACTTT. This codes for CARGEYNSPLHF.

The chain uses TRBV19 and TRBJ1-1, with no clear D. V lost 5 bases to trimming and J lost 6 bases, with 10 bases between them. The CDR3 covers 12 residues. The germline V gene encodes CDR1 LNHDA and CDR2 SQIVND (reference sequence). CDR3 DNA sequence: TGTGCCAGTAGTTACACCGGATCTGAAGCTTTCTTT. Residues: CASSYTGSEAFF.